The rows below give T cell receptor beta chains drawn from one sample of a study of blood T cell repertoires in COVID-19. TCRdb's table, derived via immunoSEQ multiplex PCR, lists solely in-frame clones and lacks some. Among about 94,000 clones listed, roughly 84% were seen once. The sample consisted of peripheral blood. The source is a man aged 55 to 70 with acute or convalescent COVID-19. Both conserved end residues are part of each CDR3. The D gene is left open where the match is weak. Not all rows give a size; the values are once, few, many and, for expanded clones, a class.

length	V	size	J	D	DNA	CDR3
14	TRBV27	-	TRBJ1-1	-	TGTGCCAGCAGTCCAGAATCCGGGGACACTGAAGCTTTCTTT	CASSPESGDTEAFF
15	TRBV5-1	-	TRBJ1-1	-	TGCGCCAGCAGCTTGAGGGGAAGAGAAAACACTGAAGCTTTCTTT	CASSLRGRENTEAFF
15	TRBV5-1	-	TRBJ1-2	TRBD1	TGCGCCAGCAGCTTGGCCGGGACAGGGATTGAGGGCTACACCTTC	CASSLAGTGIEGYTF
15	TRBV5-5	-	TRBJ2-7	TRBD1	TGTGCCAGCAGCCCCAGGATGGACAGGGGTGGCGAGCAGTACTTC	CASSPRMDRGGEQYF
12	TRBV23-1	few	TRBJ2-7	-	TGCGCCAGCAGTCAACCGGGCTACGAGCAGTACTTC	CASSQPGYEQYF
17	TRBV9	-	TRBJ2-3	TRBD2	TGTGCCAGCAGCGTAGGACTAGCCCCTTCTAGCACAGATACGCAGTATTTT	CASSVGLAPSSTDTQYF
12	TRBV29-1	-	TRBJ1-2	TRBD1	TGCAGCGTCGCCCCGGACAGGGCCTTTGCCACCTTC	CSVAPDRAFATF
15	TRBV9	-	TRBJ1-2	-	TGTGCCAGCAGCGTGGACAGTACCACTAACTATGGCTACACCTTC	CASSVDSTTNYGYTF
13	TRBV5-6	-	TRBJ1-6	-	TGTGCCAGCAGGGGGCAGGAAAATTCACCCCTCCACTTT	CASRGQENSPLHF
14	TRBV4-1	-	TRBJ1-2	-	TGCGCCAGCAGCCAAGAAGGGGCGCGTCTTGGCTACACCTTC	CASSQEGARLGYTF
14	TRBV7-2	-	TRBJ2-7	-	TGTGCCAGCAGCTTAGGGGACTTCTCCTACGAGCAGTACTTC	CASSLGDFSYEQYF
16	TRBV10-3	-	TRBJ1-1	TRBD1	TGTGCCATCAGTGAGTGGGGGGACAGACCGAACACTGAAGCTTTCTTT	CAISEWGDRPNTEAFF
13	TRBV5-5	-	TRBJ1-1	TRBD1	TGTGCCAGCAGCTTCTCCGGGACAGATGAAGCTTTCTTT	CASSFSGTDEAFF
14	TRBV7-8	-	TRBJ2-1	TRBD2	TGTGCCAGCAGCTTAACGGGGGGGCAATATGAGCAGTTCTTC	CASSLTGGQYEQFF
13	TRBV5-4	-	TRBJ1-4	-	TGTGCCAGCTCGGTGCAGGGACAAGAAAAACTGTTTTTT	CASSVQGQEKLFF
16	TRBV9	once	TRBJ1-3	TRBD1	TGTGCCAGCAGCACCGAGGACAGGGGGCCTGGAAACACCATATATTTT	CASSTEDRGPGNTIYF
15	TRBV19	-	TRBJ2-1	TRBD2	TGTGCCAGTAGCCTTGCTAGCGGGGGGGCAGGTGAGCAGTTCTTC	CASSLASGGAGEQFF
16	TRBV7-2	-	TRBJ2-5	-	TGTGCCAGCAGCTTAAAAATTGTGGGGGGTCTAGAGACCCAGTACTTC	CASSLKIVGGLETQYF
16	TRBV4-3	few	TRBJ1-6	-	TGCGCCAGCAGCCAAGCGGAGGGTTTGATGAATTCACCCCTCCACTTT	CASSQAEGLMNSPLHF
16	TRBV6-6	-	TRBJ1-2	TRBD1	TGTGCCAGCAGCTATGGACAGGGACCTAGGTGGGCTGGCTACACCTTC	CASSYGQGPRWAGYTF
15	TRBV5-4	-	TRBJ1-2	-	TGTGCCAGCAGCTTGGTAGGCAGGGATAACTATGGCTACACCTTC	CASSLVGRDNYGYTF
13	TRBV29-1	-	TRBJ2-5	-	TGCAGCGTTGACGCGGGGACGGAAGAGACCCAGTACTTC	CSVDAGTEETQYF